The 23 T cell receptor beta chains given below trace back to one sample, sequenced in a study of blood T cell repertoires in COVID-19. The data were produced by immunoSEQ multiplex PCR, yet TCRdb's version contains in-frame clones alone and is incomplete. Among some 250,000 clones listed, 75% to 90% were seen once. Source material: peripheral blood. All receptors derive from a woman aged 55-70 years with active or convalescent COVID-19.

This clone was seen only a few times. The DNA for the CDR3 is TGTGCCATCAGTACCACAGGGAGTGAAGCTTTCTTT. Protein product: CAISTTGSEAFF. This chain links TRBV10-3 with TRBJ1-1, with a weak D call TRBD1 (6 bases). V was shortened by 5 bases and J by 7 bases, with 11 bases between the two germline ends. Germline V gives CDR1 ENHRY, CDR2 SYGVKD. The CDR3 runs 12 residues.

The V and J genes are TRBV10-2 and TRBJ2-3; 10 nucleotides line up with TRBD2. The germline CDR1 and CDR2 sequences are WSHSY and SAAADI. This CDR3 region has 17 residues. The V gene end was trimmed by 2 bases and the J gene end by 3 bases; junction bases not matched to a gene: 8. CDR3 residues: CASSEVLLAGDTDTQYF. In DNA form, the CDR3 reads TGCGCCAGCAGTGAGGTTCTGCTAGCGGGGGATACAGATACGCAGTATTTT.

V gene TRBV27 combines with J gene TRBJ2-3, with 10 bases fitting TRBD2. J was trimmed by 1 base and V by 2 bases; bases with no gene match: 6. The CDR3 runs 17 residues. Germline CDR1 and CDR2: MNHEY and SMNVEV (reference sequence). The CDR3 sequence is CASSLPSGGAGTDTQYF. CDR3 DNA: TGTGCCAGCAGTTTACCCAGCGGGGGGGCTGGCACAGATACGCAGTATTTT.

This chain uses TRBV12-3 or TRBV12-4 with TRBJ1-3, with D unresolved. The germline V and J ends were trimmed by 8 bases and 0 bases, with 8 bases remaining between them. The CDR3 length is 13 residues. In nucleotides, the CDR3 is TGTGCCAGCGGTCCACACTCTGGAAACACCATATATTTT. Residues: CASGPHSGNTIYF.

The chain couples TRBV10-1 to TRBJ1-6; weak D call: TRBD1 (6 bases). The CDR3 consists of 15 residues. Trimming stripped 4 bases from V and 8 bases from J, with 15 bases between. The V gene's germline CDR1 is WNHNN and CDR2 SYGVQD (reference sequence). CDR3 bases: TGCGCCAGCAGTGGGAAACAGGGTTTACATTCACCCCTCCACTTT. It encodes CASSGKQGLHSPLHF.

The gene calls are TRBV4-1 and TRBJ1-2, with D tentatively TRBD1 (6 bases). Germline V gene data show CDR1 as MGHRA and CDR2 as YSYEKL. V was trimmed by 0 bases and J by 8 bases, leaving 13 bases between them. CDR3 length equals 14 residues. The CDR3 sequence: CASSQDREQGGYTF. The CDR3, as DNA: TGCGCCAGCAGCCAAGATAGGGAGCAGGGGGGCTACACCTTC.

A remark on this clone: Relative to the germline gene, one junction end is altered; a read error may explain this. The V gene is TRBV5-1, the J gene TRBJ2-2, with a tentative D call TRBD2 (5 bases). The CDR3 contains 13 residues. The germline gives CDR1 SGHRS, CDR2 YFSETQ. The CDR3 protein is CASSPGNSGELFF. The CDR3 bases are TGCGCCAGCAGCCCCGGGAACAGCGGGGAGCTGTTTTTT.

The rearrangement links TRBV6-1 to TRBJ2-6; D perhaps matches TRBD2 (6 bases). This CDR3 has 16 amino acids. The germline gives CDR1 MNHNS, CDR2 SASEGT. V gave up 3 bases and J gave up 4 bases, with 13 bases separating them. In DNA, the CDR3 is TGTGCCAGCAGTGACCTCCCGGGGGTCGGGGCCAACGTCCTGACTTTC. This gives the protein CASSDLPGVGANVLTF.

Only one count was recorded for this clone. This chain uses TRBV7-9 with TRBJ2-1; the D gene is possibly TRBD2 (6 bases). V was clipped by 4 bases and J by 4 bases, with 11 bases between them. Germline V lookup: CDR1 SEHNR, CDR2 FQNEAQ (reference sequence). The CDR3 consists of 14 residues. In DNA, the CDR3 is TGTGCCAGCAGCTCTTCGACTAGGTACAATGAGCAGTTCTTC. This gives the protein CASSSSTRYNEQFF.

This rearrangement joins TRBV5-1 to TRBJ1-2, with a tentative D call TRBD1 (6 bases). Per the germline V gene, CDR1 is SGHRS and CDR2 is YFSETQ. This CDR3 contains 14 residues. V was shortened by 5 bases and J by 2 bases, with 13 bases between the two germline ends. Here the CDR3 reads CASREQGSNYGYTF. The CDR3 DNA is TGCGCCAGCAGGGAACAGGGATCAAACTATGGCTACACCTTC.

The chain's CDR3 is CASSGTVSSNQPQHF. The CDR3 coding sequence is TGTGCCAGCAGTGGGACAGTCTCTAGCAATCAGCCCCAGCATTTT. The chain recombines TRBV2 with TRBJ1-5; possible D gene TRBD1, 6 bases. This CDR3 is 15 amino acids long. The V and J ends lost 4 bases and 0 bases respectively, with 10 bases between them. From germline, CDR1 is SNHLY and CDR2 FYNNEI.

V gene TRBV4-3 combines with J gene TRBJ1-2; 9 bases match TRBD1. J gave up 7 bases and V 3 bases, and 3 bases lay outside the gene matches. CDR1 and CDR2 (germline): LGHNA, YSLEER. The CDR3 is 13 amino acids. The CDR3 loop is CASSHLTGGGYTF. Here the CDR3 DNA reads TGCGCCAGCAGCCACCTGACAGGGGGTGGCTACACCTTC.

This chain uses TRBV19 with TRBJ2-7; 7 nucleotides align to TRBD1. The trim removed 5 bases at V and 1 base at J, leaving 8 bases unmatched. The CDR3 totals 15 residues. Per the germline V gene, CDR1 is LNHDA and CDR2 is SQIVND (reference sequence). DNA for the CDR3: TGTGCCAGTAGTCCGACCGGACAGGCTTCCTACGAGCAGTACTTC. Encoded protein: CASSPTGQASYEQYF.

The J gene is TRBJ1-4, the V gene TRBV7-9; D is unclear. Germline values: CDR1 SEHNR, CDR2 FQNEAQ (reference sequence). V lost 2 bases and J 3 bases, leaving 7 bases between the germline ends. This CDR3 is built from 14 residues. CDR3 loop: CASSLSGANEKLFF. The CDR3 DNA is TGTGCCAGCAGCTTATCCGGGGCTAATGAAAAACTGTTTTTT.

This clone occurred a few times. This sequence joins TRBV10-3 and TRBJ1-1; 9 bases match TRBD1. Germline CDR1 reads ENHRY; CDR2 reads SYGVKD. Trimming removed 6 bases from V and 7 bases from J; junction bases left unmatched: 9. The CDR3 is 14 residues long. The CDR3 coding sequence is TGTGCCATCAGGGGACAGGGATTAGGGGGTGAAGCTTTCTTT. This encodes CAIRGQGLGGEAFF.

The chain uses TRBV3-1 (or the pseudogene TRBV3-2) and TRBJ2-3, with 8 nucleotides matching TRBD2. The length of the CDR3 is 15 residues. The V gene's germline CDR1 is LGHDT and CDR2 YNNKEL (reference sequence). V shed 4 bases, J shed 3 bases, and the junction held 6 bases outside the gene matches. The DNA for the CDR3 is TGTGCCAGCAGCCGTGTCGGGGGGGGGACAGATACGCAGTATTTT. Translating it yields CASSRVGGGTDTQYF.

The chain recombines TRBV7-2 with TRBJ2-3, with TRBD2 as a possible D gene (7 bases). The CDR3 loop spans 15 amino acids. Trimming cost V 5 bases and J 4 bases, with 16 bases left between them. CDR1 SGHTA and CDR2 FQGNSA come from the germline V gene. The CDR3 protein is CASSLGGGSPDTQYF. CDR3 sequence (DNA): TGTGCCAGCAGCCTAGGGGGGGGGTCCCCAGATACGCAGTATTTT.

This sequence joins TRBV3-1 (or the pseudogene TRBV3-2) and TRBJ1-3, with 11 positions matching TRBD1. Germline lookup yields CDR1 LGHDT and CDR2 YNNKEL (reference sequence). V shed 3 bases, J shed 2 bases, and the junction held 3 bases outside the gene matches. This CDR3 comprises 16 residues. The CDR3 spells CASSHGQGAAGNTIYF. The CDR3 DNA sequence: TGTGCCAGCAGCCATGGACAGGGGGCGGCTGGAAACACCATATATTTT.

This clone was recorded once. This chain joins TRBV9 and TRBJ1-3; 8 bases are a match to TRBD1. Germline assignment: CDR1 SGDLS and CDR2 YYNGEE. With 4 bases clipped from V and 4 bases from J, the junction kept 4 bases outside the gene matches. CDR3 length: 14 amino acids. The CDR3 reads CASSPRTGGNTIYF. The CDR3 DNA reads TGTGCCAGCAGCCCACGGACAGGGGGAAACACCATATATTTT.

This chain links TRBV27 with TRBJ2-1, with unresolved D. Germline values: CDR1 MNHEY, CDR2 SMNVEV (reference sequence). The CDR3 covers 14 residues. V dropped 5 bases and J dropped 0 bases, with 8 bases sitting between them. The CDR3, as DNA: TGTGCCAGCAGTCCGCGGCGCTCCTACAATGAGCAGTTCTTC. It specifies CASSPRRSYNEQFF.

The chain has TRBV5-4 and TRBJ2-3; 8 nucleotides align to TRBD2. This CDR3 is built from 16 residues. V was pared by 4 bases and J by 1 base, with 8 bases of the junction left unmatched. Germline CDR1 SGHNT, CDR2 YYREEE (reference sequence). The CDR3 sequence: CASSASGSGGTDTQYF. The CDR3 nucleotides read TGTGCCAGCAGCGCCTCGGGTAGCGGGGGCACAGATACGCAGTATTTT.

The J gene is TRBJ1-1, the V gene TRBV12-3 or TRBV12-4; unclear D gene. Between the trimmed V and J ends, which lost 6 bases and 3 bases, there was a span of 11 bases. The CDR3 totals 13 residues. The CDR3, as DNA: TGTGCCAGCAGGAGGCTTGTTGACACTGAAGCTTTCTTT. This encodes CASRRLVDTEAFF.

This chain links TRBV2 with TRBJ2-1, with a possible D match to TRBD2 (7 bases). V dropped 3 bases and J dropped 4 bases, with 13 bases sitting between them. Germline CDR1 is SNHLY and CDR2 is FYNNEI. The CDR3 is 15 residues long. CDR3: CASSDRAGAYNEQFF. CDR3 coding DNA: TGTGCCAGCAGTGACAGGGCGGGGGCATACAATGAGCAGTTCTTC.